The T cell receptor (beta chain) under discussion was sequenced for a study of T-cell memory formation after mild COVID-19. Across the study: TCR clustering was largely donor specific.

Only one count was recorded for this clonotype. As yet, its antigen is unknown. Germline CDR1 and CDR2: GTSNPN and SVGIG (reference sequence). V was trimmed by 1 base and J by 10 bases, leaving 13 bases between them. The length of the CDR3 is 12 residues. General study results and limits: Shrinking CD4+ clones were chiefly CM and EM; CD8+ ones were chiefly EMRA. There were some responding clones in pre-infection memory, which suggested that cross-reactive memory had joined. Clones that got smaller from day 15 to 85 had even CD4/CD8, while clones growing later tipped toward CD4+.

MiXCR, run by TCRdb on the 5' RACE reads, gives a single entry per CDR3 protein. The sample contains some 260,000 distinct CDR3 sequences, over 15% of which appear only once. This TCR was sampled from a man younger than 35 who had mild COVID-19 (a few samples of this study predate the infection). Cell type and time point are not known. The material sequenced was PBMCs or a T cell subset sorted from them (not recorded which). This sequence joins TRBV30 and TRBJ1-1; no firm D call. For the CDR3, the DNA is TGTGCCTGGAGTGACCAGTGGCGGCTAGCTTTCTTT. Residues: CAWSDQWRLAFF.